What follows is one T cell receptor (beta chain) and its context. Some clones are missing from TCRdb's copy, which holds only in-frame ones; the method was immunoSEQ multiplex PCR. The sample has approximately 8,100 clones, around 88% seen once. This specimen belongs to a study of lymphopenia after photon versus proton radiotherapy. The junction had 8 bases not matched to a gene; V was cut back by 7 bases and J by 3 bases. CDR1 and CDR2 from the germline V gene are SQVTM and ANQGSEA. CDR3 size: 14 residues. Specimen: peripheral blood, collected from a patient treated with photon-based radiotherapy. V and J are TRBV29-1 and TRBJ2-1, with 8 bases fitting TRBD1. The receptor was isolated from a man older than 75 with cholangiocarcinoma. In nucleotides, the CDR3 is TGCAGCGCCCGTCGGACAGGGAACTACAATGAGCAGTTCTTC. Translated, it gives CSARRTGNYNEQFF.